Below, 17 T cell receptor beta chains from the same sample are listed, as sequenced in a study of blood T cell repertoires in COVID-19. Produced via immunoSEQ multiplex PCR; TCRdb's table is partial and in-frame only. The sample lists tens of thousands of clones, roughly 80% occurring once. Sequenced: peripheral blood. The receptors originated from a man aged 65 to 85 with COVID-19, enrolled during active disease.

This CDR3 is CASMPTRSGEQYF. The CDR3, as DNA: TGTGCCAGCATGCCCACTAGGTCCGGCGAGCAGTACTTC. The rearrangement uses TRBV3-1 (or the pseudogene TRBV3-2) and TRBJ2-7; a possible D gene is TRBD2 (5 bases). Germline loops: CDR1 LGHDT, CDR2 YNNKEL (reference sequence). CDR3 size: 13 residues. V dropped 7 bases and J dropped 6 bases, with 16 bases sitting between them.

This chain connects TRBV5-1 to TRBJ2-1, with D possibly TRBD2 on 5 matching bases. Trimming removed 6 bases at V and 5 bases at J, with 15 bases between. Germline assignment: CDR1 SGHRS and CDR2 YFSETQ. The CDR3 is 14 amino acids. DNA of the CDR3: TGCGCCAGCACCCTCATGGACTCAAACAATGAGCAGTTCTTC. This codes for CASTLMDSNNEQFF. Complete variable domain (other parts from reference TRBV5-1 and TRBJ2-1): KAGVTQTPRYLIKTRGQQVTLSCSPISGHRSVSWYQQTPGQGLQFLFEYFSETQRNKGNFPGRFSGRQFSNSRSEMNVSTLELGDSALYLCASTLMDSNNEQFFGPGTRLTVL.

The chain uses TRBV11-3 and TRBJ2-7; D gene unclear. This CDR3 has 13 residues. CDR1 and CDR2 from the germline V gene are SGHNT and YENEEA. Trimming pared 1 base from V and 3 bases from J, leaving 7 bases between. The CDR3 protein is CASSLAPGYEQYF. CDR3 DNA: TGTGCCAGCAGCTTAGCCCCGGGCTACGAGCAGTACTTC. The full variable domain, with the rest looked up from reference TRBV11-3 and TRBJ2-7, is EAGVVQSPRYKIIEKKQPVAFWCNPISGHNTLYWYLQNLGQGPELLIRYENEEAVDDSQLPKDRFSAERLKGVDSTLKIQPAELGDSAVYLCASSLAPGYEQYFGPGTRLTVT.

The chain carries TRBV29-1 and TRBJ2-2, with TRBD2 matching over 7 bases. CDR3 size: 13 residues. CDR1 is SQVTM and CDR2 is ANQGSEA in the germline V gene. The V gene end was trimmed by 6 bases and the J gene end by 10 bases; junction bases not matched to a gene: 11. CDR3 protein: CSVAAGRGMELFF. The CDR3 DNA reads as TGCAGCGTCGCAGCGGGGCGGGGTATGGAGCTGTTTTTT.

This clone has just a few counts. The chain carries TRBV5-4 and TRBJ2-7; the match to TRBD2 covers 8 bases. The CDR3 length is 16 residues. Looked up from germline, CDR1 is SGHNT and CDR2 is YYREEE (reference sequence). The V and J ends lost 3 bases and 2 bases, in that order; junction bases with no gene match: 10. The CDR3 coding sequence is TGTGCCAGCAGCTCGGGAGGGCTAGCGGACGCCTACGAGCAGTACTTC. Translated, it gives CASSSGGLADAYEQYF.

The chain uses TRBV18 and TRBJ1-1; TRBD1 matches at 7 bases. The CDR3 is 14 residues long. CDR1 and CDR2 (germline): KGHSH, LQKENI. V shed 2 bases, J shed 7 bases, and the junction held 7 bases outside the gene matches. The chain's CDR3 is CASSPGVGDSEAFF. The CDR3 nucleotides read TGTGCCAGCTCACCAGGGGTCGGGGACAGTGAAGCTTTCTTT. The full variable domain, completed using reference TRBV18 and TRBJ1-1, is NAGVMQNPRHLVRRRGQEARLRCSPMKGHSHVYWYRQLPEEGLKFMVYLQKENIIDESGMPKERFSAEFPKEGPSILRIQQVVRGDSAAYFCASSPGVGDSEAFFGQGTRLTVV.

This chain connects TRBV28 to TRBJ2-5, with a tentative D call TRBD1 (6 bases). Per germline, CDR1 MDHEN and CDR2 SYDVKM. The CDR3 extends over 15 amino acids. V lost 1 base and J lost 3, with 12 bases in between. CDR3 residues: CASSLSGTREETQYF. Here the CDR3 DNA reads TGTGCCAGCAGTTTATCGGGGACACGAGAAGAGACCCAGTACTTC.

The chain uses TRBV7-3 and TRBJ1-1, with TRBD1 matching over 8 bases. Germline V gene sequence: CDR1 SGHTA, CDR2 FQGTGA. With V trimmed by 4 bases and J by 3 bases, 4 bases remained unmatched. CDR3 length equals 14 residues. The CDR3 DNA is TGTGCCAGCAGCTCCGGGACAGGCTACACTGAAGCTTTCTTT. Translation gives CASSSGTGYTEAFF.

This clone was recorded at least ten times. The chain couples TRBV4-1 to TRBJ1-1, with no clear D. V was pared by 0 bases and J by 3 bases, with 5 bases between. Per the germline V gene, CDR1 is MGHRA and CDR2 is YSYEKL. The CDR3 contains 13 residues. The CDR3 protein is CASSQDTDTEAFF. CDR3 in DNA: TGCGCCAGCAGCCAAGATACGGACACTGAAGCTTTCTTT.

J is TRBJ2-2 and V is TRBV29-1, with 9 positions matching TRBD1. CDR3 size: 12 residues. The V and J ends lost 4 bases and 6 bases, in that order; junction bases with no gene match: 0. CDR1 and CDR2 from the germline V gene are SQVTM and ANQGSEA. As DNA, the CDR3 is TGCAGCGTTGGACAGGGGGCCGGGGAGCTGTTTTTT. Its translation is CSVGQGAGELFF.

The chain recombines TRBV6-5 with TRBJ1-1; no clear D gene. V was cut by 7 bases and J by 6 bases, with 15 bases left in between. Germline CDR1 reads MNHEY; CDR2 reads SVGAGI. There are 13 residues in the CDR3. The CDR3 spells CASKRGLWAEAFF. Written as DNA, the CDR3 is TGTGCCAGCAAACGAGGACTGTGGGCTGAAGCTTTCTTT.

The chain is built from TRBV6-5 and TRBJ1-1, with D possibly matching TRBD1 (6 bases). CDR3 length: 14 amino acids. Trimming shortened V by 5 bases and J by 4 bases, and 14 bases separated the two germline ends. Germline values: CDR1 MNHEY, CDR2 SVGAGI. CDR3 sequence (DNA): TGTGCCAGCAGTACACAGGGTAGGGTCACTGAAGCTTTCTTT. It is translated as CASSTQGRVTEAFF.

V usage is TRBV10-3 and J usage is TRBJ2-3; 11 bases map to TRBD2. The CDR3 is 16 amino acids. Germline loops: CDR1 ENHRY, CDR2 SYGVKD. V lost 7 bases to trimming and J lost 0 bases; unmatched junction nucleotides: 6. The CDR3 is CAITQTSGMSTDTQYF. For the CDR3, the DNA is TGTGCCATCACCCAGACTAGCGGGATGAGCACAGATACGCAGTATTTT.

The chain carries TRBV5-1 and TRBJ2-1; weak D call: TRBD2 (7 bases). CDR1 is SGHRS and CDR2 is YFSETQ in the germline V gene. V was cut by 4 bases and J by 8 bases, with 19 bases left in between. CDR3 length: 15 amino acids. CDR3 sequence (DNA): TGCGCCAGCAGCCCCCGGGGGGCAGGTAGGGATGAGCAGTTCTTC. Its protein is CASSPRGAGRDEQFF.

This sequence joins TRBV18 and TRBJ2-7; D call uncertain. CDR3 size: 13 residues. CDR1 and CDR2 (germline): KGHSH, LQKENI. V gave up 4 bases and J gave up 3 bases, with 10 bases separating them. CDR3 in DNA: TGTGCCAGCTCACGACAATTCGGCTACGAGCAGTACTTC. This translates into CASSRQFGYEQYF. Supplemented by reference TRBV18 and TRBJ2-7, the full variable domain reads NAGVMQNPRHLVRRRGQEARLRCSPMKGHSHVYWYRQLPEEGLKFMVYLQKENIIDESGMPKERFSAEFPKEGPSILRIQQVVRGDSAAYFCASSRQFGYEQYFGPGTRLTVT.

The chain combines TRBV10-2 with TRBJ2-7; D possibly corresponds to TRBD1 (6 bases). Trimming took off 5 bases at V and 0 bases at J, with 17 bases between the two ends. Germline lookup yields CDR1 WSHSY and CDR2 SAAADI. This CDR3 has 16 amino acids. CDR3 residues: CASSSQGTKGSYEQYF. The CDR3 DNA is TGCGCCAGCAGTTCCCAGGGGACCAAGGGCTCCTACGAGCAGTACTTC.

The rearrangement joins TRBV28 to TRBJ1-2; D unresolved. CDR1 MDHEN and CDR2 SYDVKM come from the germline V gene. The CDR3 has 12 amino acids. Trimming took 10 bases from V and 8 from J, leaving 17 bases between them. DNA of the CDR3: TGTGCCACCAAAGTTTTAAAAAGCGGCTACACCTTC. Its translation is CATKVLKSGYTF.